These T cell receptor beta chains were read from a single sample in a study of shared clonotypes between healthy human individuals. Profiling relied on immunoSEQ multiplex PCR, and the TCRdb table lists in-frame clones only, not all of them. Of around 1,900,000 clones listed, 85% to 95% were seen once; the top ten hold around 1.7%. Sequencing used naive CD8+ T cells from PBMCs. All receptors come from a man aged 18 to 29 in good health. Some clones in this sample may be carry-over from other donors' samples. Each CDR3 is given with its conserved first and last residue. The order of the fields is V gene, clone size, J gene, D gene, CDR3 DNA, CDR3 protein. D genes are given only for firm matches. Part of the rows lack a size; the others show once, few, many or a class for expanded clones.

TRBV28,.,TRBJ1-5,.,TGTGCCAGCAGTTTATCTGACGGGGATCAGCCCCAGCATTTT,CASSLSDGDQPQHF
TRBV27,.,TRBJ2-5,TRBD1,TGTGCCAGCCGGGACAGGGGAGCGGTGGAGACCCAGTACTTC,CASRDRGAVETQYF
TRBV7-9,once,TRBJ2-3,.,TGTGCCAGCAGCCCCCGGGGCCTCGAGAGCACAGATACGCAGTATTTT,CASSPRGLESTDTQYF
TRBV10-1,.,TRBJ2-1,TRBD2,TGCGCCAGCGCTAGCGGTAACTCCTACAATGAGCAGTTCTTC,CASASGNSYNEQFF
TRBV28,.,TRBJ2-4,.,TGTGCCAGCAGTGACAGATCAAAAAACATTCAGTACTTC,CASSDRSKNIQYF
TRBV4-1,.,TRBJ2-7,.,TGCGCCAGCAGCCAAACTTTTTCTACTAGACAAGCCTACGAGCAGTACTTC,CASSQTFSTRQAYEQYF
TRBV12-5,once,TRBJ1-1,.,TGTGCTAGTGGTCATAGGACGGGGCGGGCTTTCTTT,CASGHRTGRAFF
TRBV6-5,.,TRBJ2-7,TRBD2,TGTGCCAGCAGTTACAGGACTAGCGGGATCTACGAGCAGTACTTC,CASSYRTSGIYEQYF
TRBV5-4,.,TRBJ2-1,.,TGTGCCAGCAGCTTGGGAGTAGTTCGGTTCTTC,CASSLGVVRFF
TRBV7-2,.,TRBJ2-5,.,TGTGCCAGCAGCTTAGATGCGGGGCAAGAGACCCAGTACTTC,CASSLDAGQETQYF
TRBV28,.,TRBJ2-2,TRBD2,TGTGCCAGCAGTTTCTGGCGGGAGGACGGGGAGCTGTTTTTT,CASSFWREDGELFF
TRBV5-6,.,TRBJ2-1,.,TGTGCCAGCAGCTTCGGGACACCTCAGTATGAGCAGTTCTTC,CASSFGTPQYEQFF
TRBV9,.,TRBJ2-3,TRBD2,TGTGCCAGCAGCGCCGGGAGGGACGCTTACACAGATACGCAGTATTTT,CASSAGRDAYTDTQYF
TRBV10-3,few,TRBJ1-1,TRBD1,TGTGCCATCAGGGAGGACAGGGGAAACACTGAAGCTTTCTTT,CAIREDRGNTEAFF
TRBV2,.,TRBJ2-7,.,TGTGCCAGCACCCCCAGGGGGGCTAGCGGATCCTACGAGCAGTACTTC,CASTPRGASGSYEQYF
TRBV30,.,TRBJ2-1,TRBD2,TGTGCCTGGAGTTCTAGCGGGCCGGGGGATGAGCAGTTCTTC,CAWSSSGPGDEQFF
TRBV25-1,.,TRBJ2-1,.,TGTGCCAGCAGCACTAGTTCCTACAATGAGCAGTTCTTC,CASSTSSYNEQFF
TRBV6-1,.,TRBJ2-7,.,TGTGCCAGCACCCTGGTTGATGGCCGTTCCTACGAGCAGTACTTC,CASTLVDGRSYEQYF
TRBV19,once,TRBJ2-1,TRBD1,TGTGCCAGTAGTACCCCTCGGACAGGGGGCGTCTACAATGAGCAGTTCTTC,CASSTPRTGGVYNEQFF
TRBV2,.,TRBJ2-7,TRBD2,TGTGCCAGCAGTGAAGAGGGACTAGCGGGAGACGAGCAGTACTTC,CASSEEGLAGDEQYF
TRBV25-1,.,TRBJ2-2,.,TGTGCCAGCAGCGACGAGAACACCGGGGAGCTGTTTTTT,CASSDENTGELFF
TRBV5-4,.,TRBJ1-1,TRBD1,TGTGCCAGCAGCTTGGGGACAGGATTGGCCGAAGCTTTCTTT,CASSLGTGLAEAFF
TRBV28,once,TRBJ2-7,.,TGTGCCAGCAGCCCACGATTTGGCCAAAACCCCTACGAGCAGTACTTC,CASSPRFGQNPYEQYF
TRBV7-6,.,TRBJ2-7,.,TGTGCCAGCAGCTTAACGCCGGACGAGCAGTACTTC,CASSLTPDEQYF
TRBV29-1,once,TRBJ2-7,TRBD1,TGCAGCGTGAAGACATGGACAGGGCAGACCTACGAGCAGTACTTC,CSVKTWTGQTYEQYF
TRBV28,.,TRBJ2-5,TRBD1,TGTGCCAGCAGTTCGGGACAGGGGAGAGAGACCCAGTACTTC,CASSSGQGRETQYF
TRBV7-3,.,TRBJ2-3,TRBD2,TGTGCCAGCAGCTTTGGGAGCGGGATTGATACGCAGTATTTT,CASSFGSGIDTQYF
TRBV7-2,.,TRBJ2-2,TRBD2,TGTGCCAGCAGCTCCAGGTCCCCTAGCGGGAGGGCCTCCACCGGGGAGCTGTTTTTT,CASSSRSPSGRASTGELFF
TRBV7-3,.,TRBJ2-3,.,TGTGCCAGCAGCTTAAGTGGCACAGATACGCAGTATTTT,CASSLSGTDTQYF
TRBV9,many,TRBJ1-5,TRBD1,TGTGCCAGCAGCCAGACAGGGGATAGCAATCAGCCCCAGCATTTT,CASSQTGDSNQPQHF
TRBV2,.,TRBJ1-2,.,TGTGCCAGCAGCAATCCCGCGTTTCTGACGTATGGCTACACCTTC,CASSNPAFLTYGYTF
TRBV5-1,.,TRBJ2-1,TRBD2,TGCGCCAGCAGCGCCGAACTTCGCGGGAGGGGTGGTGAGCAGTTCTTC,CASSAELRGRGGEQFF
TRBV7-9,.,TRBJ2-1,TRBD2,TGTGCCAGCAGCCCTCTAGCGGGAGGATCCAATGAGCAGTTCTTC,CASSPLAGGSNEQFF
TRBV28,few,TRBJ1-5,TRBD1,TGTGCCAGCAGCCGGAGACAGGGAGTTCAGCCCCAGCATTTT,CASSRRQGVQPQHF
TRBV6-1,.,TRBJ1-4,TRBD1,TGTGCCAGCATTGATGGGGGACAGGAGATTGAAAAACTGTTTTTT,CASIDGGQEIEKLFF
TRBV19,.,TRBJ2-1,TRBD2,TGTGCCAGTAGTGGACTAGCGGGAGTCCACAATGAGCAGTTCTTC,CASSGLAGVHNEQFF
TRBV29-1,.,TRBJ1-2,.,TGCAGCGCCGACCGGGGGAACTATGGCTACACCTTC,CSADRGNYGYTF
TRBV7-9,.,TRBJ2-1,.,TGTGCCAGCAGCTCCTCGAGGGACTTGCTAAGAGGAAATGAGCAGTTCTTC,CASSSSRDLLRGNEQFF
TRBV5-5,.,TRBJ2-3,TRBD1,TGTGCCAGCAGCTTTAAACCAAGACAGGGAACAGATACGCAGTATTTT,CASSFKPRQGTDTQYF